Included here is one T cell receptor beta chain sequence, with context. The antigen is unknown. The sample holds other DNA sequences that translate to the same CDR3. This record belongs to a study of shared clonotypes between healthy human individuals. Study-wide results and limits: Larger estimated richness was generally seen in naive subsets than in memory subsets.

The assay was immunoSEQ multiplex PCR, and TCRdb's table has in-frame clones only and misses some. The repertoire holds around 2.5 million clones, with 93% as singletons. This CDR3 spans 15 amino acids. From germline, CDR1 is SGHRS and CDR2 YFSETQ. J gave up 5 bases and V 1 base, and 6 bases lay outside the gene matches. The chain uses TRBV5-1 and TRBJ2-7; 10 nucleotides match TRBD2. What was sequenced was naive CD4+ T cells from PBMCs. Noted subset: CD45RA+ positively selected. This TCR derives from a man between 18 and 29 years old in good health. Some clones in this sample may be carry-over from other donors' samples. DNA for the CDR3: TGCGCCAGCAGCTTGCGGCTAGCGGGAGCAGACGAGCAGTACTTC. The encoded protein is CASSLRLAGADEQYF.